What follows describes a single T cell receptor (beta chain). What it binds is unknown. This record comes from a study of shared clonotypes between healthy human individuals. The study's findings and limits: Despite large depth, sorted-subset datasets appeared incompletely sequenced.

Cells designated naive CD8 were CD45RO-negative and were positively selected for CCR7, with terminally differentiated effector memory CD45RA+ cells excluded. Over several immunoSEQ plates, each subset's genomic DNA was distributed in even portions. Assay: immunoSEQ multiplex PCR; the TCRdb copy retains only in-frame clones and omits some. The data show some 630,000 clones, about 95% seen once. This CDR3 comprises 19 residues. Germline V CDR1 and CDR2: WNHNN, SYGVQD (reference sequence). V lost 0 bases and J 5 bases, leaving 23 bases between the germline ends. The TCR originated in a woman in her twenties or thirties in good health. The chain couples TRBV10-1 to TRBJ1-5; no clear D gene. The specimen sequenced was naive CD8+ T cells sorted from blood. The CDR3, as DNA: TGCGCCAGCAGTGAGTCAGGCTCCCCCGACATTCCCGATTATCAGCCCCAGCATTTT. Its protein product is CASSESGSPDIPDYQPQHF.